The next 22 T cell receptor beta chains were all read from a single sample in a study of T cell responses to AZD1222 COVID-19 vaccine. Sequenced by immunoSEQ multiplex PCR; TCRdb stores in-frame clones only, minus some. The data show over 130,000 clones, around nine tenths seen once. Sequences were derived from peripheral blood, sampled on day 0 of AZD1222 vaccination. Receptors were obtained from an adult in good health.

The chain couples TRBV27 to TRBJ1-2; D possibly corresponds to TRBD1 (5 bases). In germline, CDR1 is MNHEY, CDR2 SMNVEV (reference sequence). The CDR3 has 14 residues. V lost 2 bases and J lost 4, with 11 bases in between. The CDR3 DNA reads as TGTGCCAGCAGTTTAGGGGCCCCGAGCTATGGCTACACCTTC. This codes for CASSLGAPSYGYTF.

The CDR3 reads CASSLLAGPREQYF. In DNA form, the CDR3 reads TGTGCCAGCAGTCTACTAGCGGGGCCCCGGGAGCAGTACTTC. This chain uses TRBV28 with TRBJ2-7; 10 positions match TRBD2. The CDR3 loop spans 14 amino acids. Germline V CDR1 and CDR2: MDHEN, SYDVKM. With 5 bases clipped from V and 7 bases from J, the junction kept 8 bases outside the gene matches.

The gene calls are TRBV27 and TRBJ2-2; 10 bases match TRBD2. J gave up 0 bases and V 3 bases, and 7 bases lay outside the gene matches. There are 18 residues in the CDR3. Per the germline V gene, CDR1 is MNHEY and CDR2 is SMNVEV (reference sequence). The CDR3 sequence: CASSFWSGRVANTGELFF. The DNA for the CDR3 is TGTGCCAGCAGTTTTTGGAGCGGGAGGGTCGCGAACACCGGGGAGCTGTTTTTT.

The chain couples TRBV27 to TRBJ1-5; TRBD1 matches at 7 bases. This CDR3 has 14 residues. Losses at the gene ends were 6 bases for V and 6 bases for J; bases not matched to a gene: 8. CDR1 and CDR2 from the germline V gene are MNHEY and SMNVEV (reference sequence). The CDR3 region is CASRDTGVLQPQHF. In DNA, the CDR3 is TGTGCCAGCAGAGATACAGGGGTACTTCAGCCCCAGCATTTT.

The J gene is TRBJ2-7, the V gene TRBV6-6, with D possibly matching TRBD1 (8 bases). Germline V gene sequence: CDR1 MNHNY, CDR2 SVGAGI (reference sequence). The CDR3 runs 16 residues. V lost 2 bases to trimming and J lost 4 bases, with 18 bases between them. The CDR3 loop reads CASSYRGGQGGYEQYF. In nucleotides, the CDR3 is TGTGCCAGCAGTTACCGGGGAGGACAGGGAGGGTACGAGCAGTACTTC.

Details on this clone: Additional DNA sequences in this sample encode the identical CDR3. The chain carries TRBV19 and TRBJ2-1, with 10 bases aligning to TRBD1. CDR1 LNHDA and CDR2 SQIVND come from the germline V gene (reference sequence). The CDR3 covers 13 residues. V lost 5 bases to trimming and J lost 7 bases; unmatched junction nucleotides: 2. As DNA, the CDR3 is TGTGCCAGTAGTCGACAGGGGGCTAATGAGCAGTTCTTC. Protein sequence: CASSRQGANEQFF.

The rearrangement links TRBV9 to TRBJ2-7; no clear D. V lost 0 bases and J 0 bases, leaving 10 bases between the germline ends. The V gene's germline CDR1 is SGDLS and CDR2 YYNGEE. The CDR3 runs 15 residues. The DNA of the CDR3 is TGTGCCAGCAGCGTAGCCCCACAGAGCTCCTACGAGCAGTACTTC. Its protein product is CASSVAPQSSYEQYF.

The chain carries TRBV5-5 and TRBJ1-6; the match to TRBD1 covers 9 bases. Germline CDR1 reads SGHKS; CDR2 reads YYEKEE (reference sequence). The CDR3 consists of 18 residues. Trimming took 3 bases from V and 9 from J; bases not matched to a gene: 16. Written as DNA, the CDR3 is TGTGCCAGCAGCTCTCTTCACCGGGACAGGGTTCAGAGTTCACCCCTCCACTTT. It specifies CASSSLHRDRVQSSPLHF.

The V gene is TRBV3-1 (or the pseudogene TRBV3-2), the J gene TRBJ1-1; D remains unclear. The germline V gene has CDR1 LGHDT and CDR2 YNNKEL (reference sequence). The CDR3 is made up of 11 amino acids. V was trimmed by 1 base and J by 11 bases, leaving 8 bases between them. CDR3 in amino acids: CASSQGGLAFF. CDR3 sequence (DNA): TGTGCCAGCAGCCAAGGGGGTTTGGCTTTCTTT.

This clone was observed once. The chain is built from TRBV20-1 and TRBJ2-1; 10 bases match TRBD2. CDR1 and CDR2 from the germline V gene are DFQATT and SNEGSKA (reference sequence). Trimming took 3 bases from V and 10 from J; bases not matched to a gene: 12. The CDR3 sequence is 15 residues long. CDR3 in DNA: TGCAGTGCTAGTGGGGGGAGCGGGAGGGGACACGAGCAGTTCTTC. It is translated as CSASGGSGRGHEQFF.

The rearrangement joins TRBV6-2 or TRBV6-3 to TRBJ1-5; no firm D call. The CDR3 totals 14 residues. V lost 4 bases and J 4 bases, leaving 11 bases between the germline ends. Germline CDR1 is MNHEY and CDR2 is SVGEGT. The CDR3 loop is CASSFPRSNQPQHF. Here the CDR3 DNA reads TGTGCCAGCAGTTTTCCTCGATCGAATCAGCCCCAGCATTTT.

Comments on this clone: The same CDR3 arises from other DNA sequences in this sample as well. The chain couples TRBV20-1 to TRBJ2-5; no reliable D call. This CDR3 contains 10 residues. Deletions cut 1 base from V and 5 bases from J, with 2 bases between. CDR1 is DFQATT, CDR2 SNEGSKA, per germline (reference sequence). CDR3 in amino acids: CSARVETQYF. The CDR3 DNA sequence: TGCAGTGCTAGAGTGGAGACCCAGTACTTC.

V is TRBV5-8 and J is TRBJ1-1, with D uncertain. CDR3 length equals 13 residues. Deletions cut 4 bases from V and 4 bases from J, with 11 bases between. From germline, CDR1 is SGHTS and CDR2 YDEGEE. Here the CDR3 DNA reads TGTGCCAGCAGCCGGGAGATCTTCACTGAAGCTTTCTTT. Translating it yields CASSREIFTEAFF.

This CDR3 reads CASSHRSGRLFTRNEQFF. CDR3 DNA: TGTGCCAGCAGCCACCGTAGCGGGAGGCTTTTTACGCGCAATGAGCAGTTCTTC. The chain has TRBV5-4 and TRBJ2-1; TRBD2 matches 10 bases. This CDR3 is built from 18 residues. With 4 bases clipped from V and 6 bases from J, the junction kept 16 bases outside the gene matches. The germline gives CDR1 SGHNT, CDR2 YYREEE (reference sequence).

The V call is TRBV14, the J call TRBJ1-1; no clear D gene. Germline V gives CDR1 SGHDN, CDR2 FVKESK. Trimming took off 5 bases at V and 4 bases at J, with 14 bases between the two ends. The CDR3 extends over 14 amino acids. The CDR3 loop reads CASSFTPEGTEAFF. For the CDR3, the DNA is TGTGCCAGCAGCTTTACCCCGGAGGGCACTGAAGCTTTCTTT.

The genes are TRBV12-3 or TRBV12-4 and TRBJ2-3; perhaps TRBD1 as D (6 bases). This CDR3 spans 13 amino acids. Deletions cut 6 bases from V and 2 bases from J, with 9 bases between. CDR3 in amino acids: CASRQGSTDTQYF. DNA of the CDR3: TGTGCCAGCAGACAGGGATCCACAGATACGCAGTATTTT.

CDR3 protein: CAFEREGANEQFF. CDR3 DNA: TGTGCCTTCGAGCGGGAGGGAGCAAATGAGCAGTTCTTC. This chain connects TRBV30 to TRBJ2-1, with 10 bases matching TRBD2. The V gene's germline CDR1 is GTSNPN and CDR2 SVGIG (reference sequence). The CDR3 runs to 13 residues. J was trimmed by 7 bases and V by 7 bases; bases with no gene match: 7.

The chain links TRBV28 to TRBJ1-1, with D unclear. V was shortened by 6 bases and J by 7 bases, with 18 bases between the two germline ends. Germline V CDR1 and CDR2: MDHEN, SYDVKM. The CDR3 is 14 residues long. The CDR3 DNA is TGTGCCAGCAGCGTGACAAGGGCGAGGGATGAAGCTTTCTTT. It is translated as CASSVTRARDEAFF.

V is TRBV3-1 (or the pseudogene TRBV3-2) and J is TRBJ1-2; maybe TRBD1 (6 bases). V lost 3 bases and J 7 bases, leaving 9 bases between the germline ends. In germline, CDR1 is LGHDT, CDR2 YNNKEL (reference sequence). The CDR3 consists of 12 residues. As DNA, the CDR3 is TGTGCCAGCAGCCAGGGGGCGCTTGGCTACACCTTC. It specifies CASSQGALGYTF.

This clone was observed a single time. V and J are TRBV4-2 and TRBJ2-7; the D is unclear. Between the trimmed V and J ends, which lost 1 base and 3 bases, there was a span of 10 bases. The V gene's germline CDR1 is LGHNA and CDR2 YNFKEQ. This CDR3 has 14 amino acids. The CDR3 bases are TGTGCCAGCAGCCAAGGATCGGGCGACTACGAGCAGTACTTC. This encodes CASSQGSGDYEQYF.

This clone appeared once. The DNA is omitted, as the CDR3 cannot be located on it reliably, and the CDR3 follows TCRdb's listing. This CDR3 reads CAWAVGAARGKTF. V is TRBV30 and J is TRBJ1-2. The CDR3 numbers 13 amino acids, ends counted. Per germline, CDR1 GTSNPN and CDR2 SVGIG (reference sequence).

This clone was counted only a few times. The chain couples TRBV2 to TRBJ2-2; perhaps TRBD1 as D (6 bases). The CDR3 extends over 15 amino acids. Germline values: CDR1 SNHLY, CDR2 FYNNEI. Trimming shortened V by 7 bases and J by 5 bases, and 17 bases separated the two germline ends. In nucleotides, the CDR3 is TGTGCCAGCAAGGGGGATGGAGGATGGACCGGGGAGCTGTTTTTT. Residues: CASKGDGGWTGELFF.